What follows are 26 T cell receptor beta chains derived from one specimen sequenced in a study of cytomegalovirus exposure and HLA in healthy donors. Primers for the PCR totalled 60 Vbeta and 13 Jbeta. Sequencing used immunoSEQ multiplex PCR; TCRdb keeps in-frame clones, though not all of them. The sample carries about 43,000 clones, roughly half recorded once. Sequencing was carried out using PBMCs. These receptor sequences come from a man in his sixties in good health and CMV-seronegative.

V and J are TRBV7-2 and TRBJ1-2, with 8 bases fitting TRBD1. This CDR3 spans 15 amino acids. V trimming: 4 bases; J trimming: 2 bases; junction bases outside the gene matches: 6. CDR1 is SGHTA and CDR2 is FQGNSA in the germline V gene. DNA for the CDR3: TGTGCCAGCAGCTCCAACAGGGGGATCAACTATGGCTACACCTTC. This encodes CASSSNRGINYGYTF.

J is TRBJ2-3 and V is TRBV4-2, with D possibly being TRBD2 (6 bases). Between the trimmed V and J ends, which lost 1 base and 5 bases, there was a span of 7 bases. This CDR3 comprises 13 residues. The V gene's germline CDR1 is LGHNA and CDR2 YNFKEQ. The CDR3 region has the DNA TGTGCCAGCAGCCAAGGACTAGTAGATACGCAGTATTTT. This encodes CASSQGLVDTQYF.

This rearrangement joins TRBV7-2 to TRBJ2-1; TRBD2 matches at 8 bases. Germline trimming cut 0 bases from V and 5 bases from J; bases unmatched to any gene: 3. The germline V gene has CDR1 SGHTA and CDR2 FQGNSA. The CDR3 sequence is 15 residues long. The CDR3 is CASSLAIAGNNEQFF. DNA of the CDR3: TGTGCCAGCAGCTTAGCAATAGCGGGAAACAATGAGCAGTTCTTC.

This clone occurred a few times. This chain uses TRBV6-6 with TRBJ1-5, with 10 bases fitting TRBD1. CDR3 length equals 16 residues. In germline, CDR1 is MNHNY, CDR2 SVGAGI (reference sequence). The J segment lost 6 bases and the V segment lost 2 bases, leaving 7 bases of the junction unmatched. The CDR3 sequence: CASSYPTGGAGQPQHF. CDR3 sequence (DNA): TGTGCCAGCAGTTACCCGACAGGGGGCGCAGGTCAGCCCCAGCATTTT.

This clone has more than one count but fewer than ten. The chain couples TRBV7-2 to TRBJ1-1; D gene ambiguous. Trimming cost V 8 bases and J 2 bases, with 15 bases left between them. Germline CDR1 is SGHTA and CDR2 is FQGNSA. The CDR3 length is 14 residues. This chain's CDR3 is CASRPSDTNTEAFF. The DNA for the CDR3 is TGTGCCAGCCGCCCCAGTGACACCAACACTGAAGCTTTCTTT.

The V call is TRBV29-1, the J call TRBJ1-5, with 8 bases identical to TRBD1. The trim removed 5 bases at V and 4 bases at J, leaving 4 bases unmatched. The CDR3 is made up of 13 amino acids. Germline-derived CDR1 and CDR2 are SQVTM and ANQGSEA. The CDR3 region has the DNA TGCAGCGTTTCTCAGGGGGCGAATCAGCCCCAGCATTTT. This codes for CSVSQGANQPQHF.

This clone was observed a few times. This sequence joins TRBV29-1 and TRBJ2-7, with 11 bases that match TRBD1. Trimming removed 6 bases from V and 2 bases from J; junction bases left unmatched: 6. The CDR3 spans 14 residues. Per germline, CDR1 SQVTM and CDR2 ANQGSEA. The CDR3 region has the DNA TGCAGCGTCGGGACAGGGGGATTGACCTACGAGCAGTACTTC. The encoded protein is CSVGTGGLTYEQYF.

This clone has more than one count but fewer than ten. The gene calls are TRBV9 and TRBJ2-7, with 8 nucleotides matching TRBD1. Losses at the gene ends were 4 bases for V and 3 bases for J; bases not matched to a gene: 9. The CDR3 has 15 residues. Germline V gene sequence: CDR1 SGDLS, CDR2 YYNGEE. The CDR3 region has the DNA TGTGCCAGCAGCTTGCGGACAGGGATGAACTACGAGCAGTACTTC. As protein: CASSLRTGMNYEQYF.

The chain employs TRBV10-2 and TRBJ2-7; D is uncertain. V was clipped by 3 bases and J by 9 bases, with 21 bases between them. CDR3 length equals 15 residues. Per germline, CDR1 WSHSY and CDR2 SAAADI. The CDR3 is CASSETAAHDMVQYF. The DNA of the CDR3 is TGCGCCAGCAGTGAAACGGCGGCCCATGATATGGTGCAGTACTTC.

The CDR3 nucleotides read TGTGCCATCAGTGGGCGGGAGGCTAGCACAGATACGCAGTATTTT. This codes for CAISGREASTDTQYF. The chain couples TRBV10-3 to TRBJ2-3; TRBD2 agrees at 8 bases. Germline CDR1 and CDR2: ENHRY and SYGVKD. This CDR3 spans 15 amino acids. V trimming: 4 bases; J trimming: 0 bases; junction bases outside the gene matches: 3.

This chain connects TRBV7-2 to TRBJ1-4, with D maybe TRBD1 (6 bases). With 2 bases removed from V and 4 bases from J, the gap between germline ends came to 11 bases. There are 15 residues in the CDR3. Germline CDR1 SGHTA, CDR2 FQGNSA. CDR3 loop: CASSLSRTDNEKLFF. The CDR3 nucleotides read TGTGCCAGCAGCTTATCCCGGACAGATAATGAAAAACTGTTTTTT.

This clone turned up a few times. This chain links TRBV2 with TRBJ2-3, with no clear D. The V end was cut by 6 bases, the J end by 9 bases, with 16 bases between. Per the germline V gene, CDR1 is SNHLY and CDR2 is FYNNEI. The CDR3 is 13 amino acids. The CDR3 here is CASRAAPDGTQYF. CDR3 bases: TGTGCCAGCAGGGCAGCCCCCGACGGGACGCAGTATTTT.

This clone was detected a few times. The V gene is TRBV7-9, the J gene TRBJ2-3, with 11 bases lining up with TRBD1. The CDR3 is made up of 13 amino acids. V trimming: 8 bases; J trimming: 6 bases; junction bases outside the gene matches: 4. Germline V gene sequence: CDR1 SEHNR, CDR2 FQNEAQ (reference sequence). CDR3 sequence: CASRRTGGDTQYF. As DNA, the CDR3 is TGTGCCAGCCGTCGGACAGGGGGCGATACGCAGTATTTT.

The rearrangement uses TRBV7-6 and TRBJ1-1, with 8 bases aligning to TRBD1. CDR1 is SGHVS and CDR2 is FNYEAQ in the germline V gene. The CDR3 contains 15 residues. The junction had 6 bases not matched to a gene; V was cut back by 5 bases and J by 1 base. As DNA, the CDR3 is TGTGCCAGCAGCCTGGGACAGGCCTCGAACACTGAAGCTTTCTTT. Amino acids: CASSLGQASNTEAFF.

V usage is TRBV15 and J usage is TRBJ2-1, with 10 bases lining up with TRBD1. Per the germline V gene, CDR1 is LNHNV and CDR2 is YYDKDF (reference sequence). CDR3 length equals 14 residues. V trimming: 7 bases; J trimming: 6 bases; junction bases outside the gene matches: 6. CDR3 loop: CATNPWTGGNEQFF. CDR3 DNA: TGTGCCACCAACCCTTGGACAGGGGGCAATGAGCAGTTCTTC.

The chain recombines TRBV4-3 with TRBJ2-7, with unresolved D. This CDR3 comprises 13 residues. CDR1 LGHNA and CDR2 YSLEER come from the germline V gene. V was pared by 1 base and J by 5 bases, with 9 bases between. The CDR3 DNA reads TGCGCCAGCAGCCAAGCCCTTACGGACGAGCAGTACTTC. Its translation: CASSQALTDEQYF.

V gene TRBV29-1 combines with J gene TRBJ2-2, with 10 nucleotides matching TRBD1. V lost 6 bases, J lost 0 bases, and 10 bases stayed unmatched. Looked up from germline, CDR1 is SQVTM and CDR2 is ANQGSEA. The CDR3 has 17 residues. Written as DNA, the CDR3 is TGCAGCGTCCAAAGACAGGGGGCGGTTTCGAACACCGGGGAGCTGTTTTTT. Its translation: CSVQRQGAVSNTGELFF.

CDR3 sequence reads: CASSEQGGLTEAFF. The DNA of the CDR3 is TGTGCCAGCAGTGAACAGGGGGGTCTCACTGAAGCTTTCTTT. The chain recombines TRBV6-1 with TRBJ1-1; 7 nucleotides agree with TRBD1. This CDR3 has 14 amino acids. V trimming: 2 bases; J trimming: 4 bases; junction bases outside the gene matches: 4. CDR1 and CDR2 from the germline V gene are MNHNS and SASEGT.

V usage is TRBV7-2 and J usage is TRBJ2-7, with D tentatively TRBD2 (6 bases). This CDR3 comprises 14 residues. Germline V gene lookup returns CDR1 SGHTA and CDR2 FQGNSA. Trimming removed 5 bases from V and 3 bases from J, with 14 bases in between. CDR3 protein: CASSPRGGRYEQYF. CDR3 DNA sequence: TGTGCCAGCAGCCCGCGGGGCGGACGCTACGAGCAGTACTTC.

This rearrangement joins TRBV2 to TRBJ2-5; D remains ambiguous. CDR3 length: 11 residues. V dropped 5 bases and J dropped 4 bases, with 5 bases sitting between them. Germline-derived CDR1 and CDR2 are SNHLY and FYNNEI. CDR3 DNA sequence: TGTGCCAGCAGTCCGTTAGAGACCCAGTACTTC. Its protein product is CASSPLETQYF.

V gene TRBV4-3 combines with J gene TRBJ1-2, with D possibly TRBD1 on 5 matching bases. Germline CDR1 is LGHNA and CDR2 is YSLEER. CDR3 size: 13 residues. Deletions cut 1 base from V and 2 bases from J, with 5 bases between. The CDR3 DNA reads TGCGCCAGCAGCCAAGGACAGAACTATGGCTACACCTTC. It codes for CASSQGQNYGYTF.

This rearrangement joins TRBV27 to TRBJ2-3; D remains ambiguous. Per germline, CDR1 MNHEY and CDR2 SMNVEV (reference sequence). Trimming took 3 bases from V and 3 from J, leaving 7 bases between them. This CDR3 has 13 residues. DNA for the CDR3: TGTGCCAGCAGTTTCGTCGGGACAGATACGCAGTATTTT. Amino acid sequence: CASSFVGTDTQYF.

The chain carries TRBV2 and TRBJ2-1; TRBD1 might be the D (6 bases). V lost 2 bases, J lost 7 bases, and 9 bases lay in between. The CDR3 has 13 residues. In germline, CDR1 is SNHLY, CDR2 FYNNEI. The CDR3 sequence: CASSEQGLNEQFF. The CDR3 bases are TGTGCCAGCAGTGAACAGGGGTTGAATGAGCAGTTCTTC.

This clone appeared a few times. The gene calls are TRBV18 and TRBJ1-3; D unclear. CDR1 is KGHSH and CDR2 is LQKENI in the germline V gene. Trimming removed 2 bases from V and 3 bases from J, with 5 bases in between. This CDR3 spans 13 amino acids. CDR3 coding DNA: TGTGCCAGCTCACCAAACGGTGGAAACACCATATATTTT. Translating it yields CASSPNGGNTIYF.

V usage is TRBV5-1 and J usage is TRBJ1-1; 7 bases match TRBD1. Germline CDR1 is SGHRS and CDR2 is YFSETQ. This CDR3 is 16 amino acids long. The trim removed 4 bases at V and 1 base at J, leaving 10 bases unmatched. The CDR3, as DNA: TGCGCCAGCAGCCTCTTTGGAGGGGGCGGGAACACTGAAGCTTTCTTT. This sequence encodes CASSLFGGGGNTEAFF.

A few counts support this clone. This rearrangement joins TRBV6-5 to TRBJ1-2, with unresolved D. The length of the CDR3 is 13 residues. The germline V and J ends were trimmed by 6 bases and 0 bases, with 8 bases remaining between them. Looked up from germline, CDR1 is MNHEY and CDR2 is SVGAGI. The CDR3 spells CASRVTPNYGYTF. Written as DNA, the CDR3 is TGTGCCAGCAGAGTAACACCTAACTATGGCTACACCTTC.